The 30 T cell receptor beta chains presented below share a single source sample, sequenced in a study of T cells expressing NK-cell markers. TCRdb reprocessed the 5' RACE reads and reports one entry per CDR3 protein, with no DNA. The ten most abundant clones cover around 5% of a sample with hundreds of thousands of distinct CDR3 sequences. The sample consisted of blood T cells: a sorted CD56 or NKG2C T cell subset, CD4+ or CD8+ T cells, or bulk PBMC T cells (not recorded which). The receptor source for this set is a man between 18 and 69 years old in good health.

The J gene is TRBJ2-2, the V gene TRBV18; the D gene TCRdb calls, TRBD1, cannot be checked with no DNA. The CDR3 runs to 18 residues. In germline, CDR1 is KGHSH, CDR2 LQKENI. The CDR3 sequence: CASSPLARGLANTGELFF.

The chain's CDR3 is CATSAMDSQETQYF. This rearrangement joins TRBV24-1 to TRBJ2-5; checking the TCRdb D call of TRBD1 is not possible without DNA. Germline V gene lookup returns CDR1 KGHDR and CDR2 SFDVKD. The CDR3 contains 14 residues.

V usage is TRBV19 and J usage is TRBJ2-3; TCRdb returns TRBD1, unconfirmable since there is no DNA. The CDR3 loop spans 12 amino acids. Per germline, CDR1 LNHDA and CDR2 SQIVND (reference sequence). The CDR3 here is CASSPRGGTQYF.

This chain joins TRBV19 and TRBJ2-1; the TCRdb D gene call, TRBD1, has no DNA to confirm it. The CDR3 loop spans 13 amino acids. CDR1 LNHDA and CDR2 SQIVND come from the germline V gene (reference sequence). The CDR3 region is CASSIQGVNEQFF. The whole variable domain, filled in from reference TRBV19 and TRBJ2-1, reads DGGITQSPKYLFRKEGQNVTLSCEQNLNHDAMYWYRQDPGQGLRLIYYSQIVNDFQKGDIAEGYSVSREKKESFPLTVTSAQKNPTAFYLCASSIQGVNEQFFGPGTRLTVL.

V gene TRBV20-1 combines with J gene TRBJ1-2; there is no DNA to check the TCRdb D call of TRBD1. Germline values: CDR1 DFQATT, CDR2 SNEGSKA (reference sequence). This CDR3 region has 12 residues. CDR3: CSAGAINYGYTF.

V is TRBV6-5 and J is TRBJ1-3; TCRdb indicates TRBD1, and absent DNA this call remains unverified. The germline CDR1 and CDR2 sequences are MNHEY and SVGAGI. The CDR3 sequence is 18 residues long. CDR3 region: CASSSPGRRGLRGNTIYF.

The J gene is TRBJ1-2, the V gene TRBV6-6. The CDR3 runs 13 residues. Per germline, CDR1 MNHNY and CDR2 SVGAGI (reference sequence). This chain's CDR3 is CASSNPTNYGYTF.

CDR3 sequence: CASSQIRAGGEQYF. The V call is TRBV6-1, the J call TRBJ2-7; TCRdb's D call, TRBD1, is unchecked because there is no DNA. This CDR3 has 14 residues. Germline lookup yields CDR1 MNHNS and CDR2 SASEGT.

The rearrangement uses TRBV5-5 and TRBJ2-5; TCRdb lists TRBD2, though no DNA is available to test this call. CDR3 length: 18 amino acids. Germline V CDR1 and CDR2: SGHKS, YYEKEE (reference sequence). The CDR3 sequence: CASSLGARLAGGQETQYF.

This sequence joins TRBV14 and TRBJ2-7. Germline loops: CDR1 SGHDN, CDR2 FVKESK. The length of the CDR3 is 12 residues. CDR3: CASSQRYYEQYF.

This sequence joins TRBV5-1 and TRBJ2-5; absent DNA, TCRdb's TRBD2 call cannot be checked. In germline, CDR1 is SGHRS, CDR2 YFSETQ. CDR3 length: 17 amino acids. The CDR3 spells CASSPSAGTTWEETQYF. Looking up the rest from reference TRBV5-1 and TRBJ2-5 gives the full variable domain: KAGVTQTPRYLIKTRGQQVTLSCSPISGHRSVSWYQQTPGQGLQFLFEYFSETQRNKGNFPGRFSGRQFSNSRSEMNVSTLELGDSALYLCASSPSAGTTWEETQYFGPGTRLLVL.

This chain joins TRBV20-1 and TRBJ1-6. Germline V gene data show CDR1 as DFQATT and CDR2 as SNEGSKA (reference sequence). CDR3 length: 15 amino acids. This CDR3 reads CSARVIGIDNSPLHF.

The V and J genes are TRBV7-2 and TRBJ2-7; the D gene TCRdb calls, TRBD1, cannot be checked with no DNA. CDR3 length equals 15 residues. Looked up from germline, CDR1 is SGHTA and CDR2 is FQGNSA. The CDR3 loop reads CASSLRPGHSYEQYF.

The chain links TRBV6-1 to TRBJ2-3; TCRdb picks TRBD1, but there is no DNA to check that call. Germline CDR1 is MNHNS and CDR2 is SASEGT. The CDR3 has 13 residues. CDR3 residues: CAHRDRVADTQYF.

This chain connects TRBV4-2 to TRBJ2-5; as DNA is missing, the TRBD2 call by TCRdb cannot be tested. The CDR3 runs to 17 residues. Per the germline V gene, CDR1 is LGHNA and CDR2 is YNFKEQ. The CDR3 spells CASSQDTAGGPVETQYF.

V gene TRBV20-1 combines with J gene TRBJ2-3; checking the TCRdb D call of TRBD2 is not possible without DNA. The CDR3 has 18 residues. From germline, CDR1 is DFQATT and CDR2 SNEGSKA (reference sequence). The CDR3 loop is CSARDSRGAGRIPDTQYF.

The V call is TRBV29-1, the J call TRBJ2-7; TCRdb picks TRBD1, but there is no DNA to check that call. The germline V gene has CDR1 SQVTM and CDR2 ANQGSEA. The CDR3 spans 12 residues. CDR3 sequence: CSVDRGRNEQYF.

The rearrangement uses TRBV6-5 and TRBJ2-7; the TCRdb D gene call, TRBD1, has no DNA to confirm it. This CDR3 is built from 15 residues. CDR1 and CDR2 from the germline V gene are MNHEY and SVGAGI. The CDR3 loop reads CASSWVTGGAYEQYF.

The rearrangement uses TRBV18 and TRBJ2-6; TCRdb names TRBD1, which stays unverified in the absence of DNA. CDR1 KGHSH and CDR2 LQKENI come from the germline V gene. The CDR3 runs 16 residues. CDR3 sequence: CASSPPSRGRANVLTF. The full variable domain, rest sourced from reference TRBV18 and TRBJ2-6, is NAGVMQNPRHLVRRRGQEARLRCSPMKGHSHVYWYRQLPEEGLKFMVYLQKENIIDESGMPKERFSAEFPKEGPSILRIQQVVRGDSAAYFCASSPPSRGRANVLTFGAGSRLTVL.

The J gene is TRBJ2-1, the V gene TRBV2; TCRdb lists TRBD2, though no DNA is available to test this call. This CDR3 region has 14 residues. CDR1 and CDR2 from the germline V gene are SNHLY and FYNNEI. This CDR3 reads CASRLGRHQDEQFF.

The chain couples TRBV13 to TRBJ2-7; lacking DNA, the TRBD1 call made by TCRdb goes unchecked. The germline CDR1 and CDR2 sequences are PRHDT and FYEKMQ (reference sequence). The CDR3 has 15 amino acids. This chain's CDR3 is CASRSRGASSYEQYF.

V gene TRBV12-3 or TRBV12-4 combines with J gene TRBJ1-5. The CDR3 consists of 15 residues. CDR3 sequence: CASSFRQGSNQPQHF.

The V gene is TRBV29-1, the J gene TRBJ2-7; the TCRdb D gene call, TRBD1, has no DNA to confirm it. Germline CDR1 and CDR2: SQVTM and ANQGSEA. The CDR3 spans 13 residues. The CDR3 reads CSGGGQGPYEQYF.

The V gene is TRBV6-5, the J gene TRBJ2-3; TCRdb selects TRBD2, and the lack of DNA leaves this call unchecked. CDR3 length: 15 amino acids. Germline lookup yields CDR1 MNHEY and CDR2 SVGAGI. The CDR3 protein is CASSSTSGGANTQYF.

The chain carries TRBV20-1 and TRBJ1-6; the D call of TRBD1 rests on TCRdb alone, since no DNA is present to check it. This CDR3 is 14 amino acids long. Per germline, CDR1 DFQATT and CDR2 SNEGSKA (reference sequence). The CDR3 reads CSASQGLGNSPLHF.

This chain connects TRBV3-1 to TRBJ2-1; the D call of TRBD2 rests on TCRdb alone, since no DNA is present to check it. Germline loops: CDR1 LGHDT, CDR2 YNNKEL (reference sequence). The CDR3 extends over 16 amino acids. The CDR3 spells CASSRLLGLTAHEQFF.

The chain has TRBV20-1 and TRBJ2-5; TCRdb's D gene call, TRBD2, goes unchecked for lack of DNA. CDR3 size: 13 residues. Per the germline V gene, CDR1 is DFQATT and CDR2 is SNEGSKA (reference sequence). The chain's CDR3 is CSAQTAGMPHQYF.

V usage is TRBV6-2 or TRBV6-3 and J usage is TRBJ1-2; checking the TCRdb D call of TRBD1 is not possible without DNA. The CDR3 contains 14 residues. Germline V CDR1 and CDR2: MNHEY, SVGEGT. CDR3 sequence reads: CASRGSGTPYGYTF.

The CDR3 region is CASSEKGLPYYEQYF. This rearrangement joins TRBV6-1 to TRBJ2-7; TCRdb lists TRBD2, though no DNA is available to test this call. CDR3 length equals 15 residues. In germline, CDR1 is MNHNS, CDR2 SASEGT.

The chain combines TRBV20-1 with TRBJ2-2; TCRdb designates TRBD2, a call that cannot be tested without DNA. This CDR3 contains 15 residues. The V gene's germline CDR1 is DFQATT and CDR2 SNEGSKA (reference sequence). The CDR3 protein is CSARGGTSGTGELFF.